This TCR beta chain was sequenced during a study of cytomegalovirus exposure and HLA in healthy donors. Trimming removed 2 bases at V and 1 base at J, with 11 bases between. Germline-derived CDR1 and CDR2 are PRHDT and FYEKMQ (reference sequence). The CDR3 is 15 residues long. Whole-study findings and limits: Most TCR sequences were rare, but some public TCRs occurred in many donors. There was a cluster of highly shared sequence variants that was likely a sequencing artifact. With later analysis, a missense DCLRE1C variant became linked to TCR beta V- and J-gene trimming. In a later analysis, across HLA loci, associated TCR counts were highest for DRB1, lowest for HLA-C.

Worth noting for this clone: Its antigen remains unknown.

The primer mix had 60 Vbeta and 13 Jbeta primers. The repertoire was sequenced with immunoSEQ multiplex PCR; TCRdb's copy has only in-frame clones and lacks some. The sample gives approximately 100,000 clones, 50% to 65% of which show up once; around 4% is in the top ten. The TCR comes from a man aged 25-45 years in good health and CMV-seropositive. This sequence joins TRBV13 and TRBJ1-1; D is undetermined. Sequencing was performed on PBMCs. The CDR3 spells CASSLRQVPNTEAFF. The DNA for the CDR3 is TGTGCCAGCAGCTTACGCCAGGTTCCGAACACTGAAGCTTTCTTT.